The next 23 T cell receptor beta chains were all read from a single sample in a study of Tregs in tolerant kidney transplant recipients. Recipients received nonmyeloablative bone marrow transplants from related graft donors, with transient mixed chimerism. Assay: immunoSEQ multiplex PCR; the TCRdb copy retains only in-frame clones and omits some. The sample gives roughly 86,000 clones, under 95% of which show up once; 1.5% to 2% is in the top ten. This sample comprised CD4+ T cells from blood (PBMCs), obtained 12 months after the transplant. The source of these receptors is a human patient who received a combined kidney and bone marrow transplant. Some T cells may have come from the graft donor.

This clone was seen only a few times. The J gene is TRBJ2-7, the V gene TRBV5-4; D is possibly TRBD1 (6 bases). Looked up from germline, CDR1 is SGHNT and CDR2 is YYREEE (reference sequence). This CDR3 spans 12 amino acids. The V gene lost 4 bases and the J gene lost 2 bases, with 7 bases spanning the gap. The CDR3 bases are TGTGCCAGCAGCGAGGGGGCCTACGAGCAGTACTTC. Its protein product is CASSEGAYEQYF.

This chain joins TRBV9 and TRBJ2-3, with TRBD2 identical over 9 bases. V dropped 6 bases and J dropped 0; count of bases not matched to a gene: 5. This CDR3 spans 15 amino acids. The germline V gene has CDR1 SGDLS and CDR2 YYNGEE. For the CDR3, the DNA is TGTGCCAGCAACAGACTAGCGGCCAGCACAGATACGCAGTATTTT. This gives the protein CASNRLAASTDTQYF.

The chain joins TRBV11-3 to TRBJ2-7; 8 positions agree with TRBD1. Per the germline V gene, CDR1 is SGHNT and CDR2 is YENEEA. Germline trimming cut 4 bases from V and 7 bases from J; bases unmatched to any gene: 12. This CDR3 is 15 amino acids long. This CDR3 is CASSSLGQGPDEQYF. The CDR3 DNA reads as TGTGCCAGCAGCTCACTCGGACAGGGTCCCGATGAGCAGTACTTC.

The chain combines TRBV4-2 with TRBJ1-2, with TRBD1 matching over 7 bases. Germline-derived CDR1 and CDR2 are LGHNA and YNFKEQ. The junction had 1 base not matched to a gene; V was cut back by 0 bases and J by 3 bases. CDR3 length equals 14 residues. For the CDR3, the DNA is TGTGCCAGCAGCCAAGATCAGGGGGACTATGGCTACACCTTC. This encodes CASSQDQGDYGYTF.

This chain connects TRBV28 to TRBJ2-3; 9 bases align to TRBD2. The V gene end was trimmed by 6 bases and the J gene end by 4 bases; junction bases not matched to a gene: 8. The CDR3 contains 15 residues. In germline, CDR1 is MDHEN, CDR2 SYDVKM. CDR3 sequence reads: CASRPLAGRADTQYF. The DNA of the CDR3 is TGTGCCAGCAGGCCTCTAGCGGGGCGAGCAGATACGCAGTATTTT.

The CDR3 reads CASSQGLAGGTDTQYF. The CDR3 bases are TGTGCCAGCAGCCAGGGACTAGCGGGGGGTACAGATACGCAGTATTTT. V gene TRBV4-2 combines with J gene TRBJ2-3, with TRBD2 matching 15 bases. Trimming removed 3 bases from V and 3 bases from J; junction bases left unmatched: 1. This CDR3 region has 16 residues. Germline values: CDR1 LGHNA, CDR2 YNFKEQ.

The J gene is TRBJ2-7, the V gene TRBV4-2, with 8 bases identical to TRBD2. The CDR3 totals 14 residues. With 4 bases clipped from V and 3 bases from J, the junction kept 5 bases outside the gene matches. The germline CDR1 and CDR2 sequences are LGHNA and YNFKEQ. This CDR3 reads CASSPQRGGYEQYF. The DNA of the CDR3 is TGTGCCAGCAGCCCCCAACGGGGGGGCTACGAGCAGTACTTC.

The V gene is TRBV6-5, the J gene TRBJ2-2; 12 nucleotides agree with TRBD2. The V gene's germline CDR1 is MNHEY and CDR2 SVGAGI. V lost 6 bases to trimming and J lost 7 bases; unmatched junction nucleotides: 3. The CDR3 covers 14 residues. CDR3 amino acids: CASRRTSGNGELFF. CDR3 nucleotide sequence: TGTGCCAGCAGGAGGACTAGCGGGAACGGGGAGCTGTTTTTT.

The chain links TRBV2 to TRBJ2-3; unclear D gene. Germline loops: CDR1 SNHLY, CDR2 FYNNEI. Between the trimmed V and J ends, which lost 7 bases and 2 bases, there was a span of 13 bases. The CDR3 is made up of 14 amino acids. The DNA of the CDR3 is TGTGCCAGCACCGCTAACTCCAACACAGATACGCAGTATTTT. Amino acids: CASTANSNTDTQYF.

This chain uses TRBV5-1 with TRBJ1-3; weak D call: TRBD1 (5 bases). This CDR3 is 17 amino acids long. V was pared by 4 bases and J by 4 bases, with 21 bases between. Germline V gene lookup returns CDR1 SGHRS and CDR2 YFSETQ. CDR3 DNA sequence: TGCGCCAGCAGCCCCCGGGGGTCGGGGCCGTGGGGAAACACCATATATTTT. This codes for CASSPRGSGPWGNTIYF.

This clone was picked up one time. This chain connects TRBV5-4 to TRBJ2-5, with 9 positions matching TRBD2. This CDR3 has 15 residues. V lost 3 bases, J lost 4 bases, and 7 bases stayed unmatched. CDR1 and CDR2 (germline): SGHNT, YYREEE (reference sequence). The CDR3 region has the DNA TGTGCCAGCAGCTCCGACCTACTAGCGGGAGAGACCCAGTACTTC. Its translation is CASSSDLLAGETQYF.

This chain joins TRBV30 and TRBJ2-7, with 8 nucleotides matching TRBD2. CDR1 is GTSNPN and CDR2 is SVGIG in the germline V gene (reference sequence). Losses at the gene ends were 0 bases for V and 4 bases for J; bases not matched to a gene: 23. This CDR3 comprises 20 residues. The CDR3 DNA reads TGTGCCTGGAGTGTACGGGGGGGGGCTAGCGAGAGAGGCCGAGCATACGAGCAGTACTTC. Protein product: CAWSVRGGASERGRAYEQYF.

The chain links TRBV28 to TRBJ2-5; possible D gene TRBD1, 6 bases. V was cut by 4 bases and J by 4 bases, with 16 bases left in between. CDR1 is MDHEN and CDR2 is SYDVKM in the germline V gene. The CDR3 is made up of 15 amino acids. This chain's CDR3 is CASSSASGDRETQYF. The CDR3 nucleotides are TGTGCCAGCAGTTCGGCGTCAGGGGACCGAGAGACCCAGTACTTC.

Turning to this clone: The same CDR3 is also encoded by other DNA sequences in this sample. This chain uses TRBV19 with TRBJ1-6; 8 bases match TRBD1. In germline, CDR1 is LNHDA, CDR2 SQIVND (reference sequence). The J segment lost 4 bases and the V segment lost 5 bases, leaving 7 bases of the junction unmatched. This CDR3 region has 16 residues. The DNA for the CDR3 is TGTGCCAGTAGTCCCACAGGGGGTGTGTATAATTCACCCCTCCACTTT. This encodes CASSPTGGVYNSPLHF.

J is TRBJ2-1 and V is TRBV7-9; D may be TRBD1 (6 bases). The germline V gene encodes CDR1 SEHNR and CDR2 FQNEAQ (reference sequence). The CDR3 length is 15 residues. Trimming took off 4 bases at V and 5 bases at J, with 15 bases between the two ends. In DNA, the CDR3 is TGTGCCAGCAGCTCACCGGGACAAGCTAACAATGAGCAGTTCTTC. Translated: CASSSPGQANNEQFF.

This chain uses TRBV7-9 with TRBJ1-2, with D maybe TRBD1 (6 bases). Germline CDR1 reads SEHNR; CDR2 reads FQNEAQ (reference sequence). CDR3 length: 13 residues. Deletions cut 6 bases from V and 7 bases from J, with 15 bases between. For the CDR3, the DNA is TGTGCCAGCAGATGGGCGGGGGGCAGTGGCTACACCTTC. Protein: CASRWAGGSGYTF.

The V call is TRBV10-3, the J call TRBJ2-7; TRBD1 is a possible D gene (6 bases). Germline CDR1 reads ENHRY; CDR2 reads SYGVKD. The V end was cut by 3 bases, the J end by 4 bases, with 13 bases between. The CDR3 is made up of 14 amino acids. The CDR3 coding sequence is TGTGCCATCAGTGATTGGGGGCCGATGTACGAGCAGTACTTC. Translation: CAISDWGPMYEQYF.

J is TRBJ2-7 and V is TRBV13; 13 nucleotides align to TRBD2. Trimming took 3 bases from V and 0 from J; bases not matched to a gene: 8. The CDR3 spans 18 residues. Germline assignment: CDR1 PRHDT and CDR2 FYEKMQ (reference sequence). In DNA, the CDR3 is TGTGCCAGCAGCTTTGGGCGACTAGCGGGAGGATACTCCTACGAGCAGTACTTC. Residues: CASSFGRLAGGYSYEQYF.

The chain uses TRBV12-5 and TRBJ2-5; 7 bases agree with TRBD1. The J call could be wrong; TRBJ2-7 is a better fit for the DNA end. This CDR3 spans 15 amino acids. Germline CDR1 LGHNT, CDR2 FRNRAP. The CDR3 DNA is TGTGCTAGTGGTTCGAAAGGGACAGCGGACTACGAGCAGTACTTC. Translating gives CASGSKGTADYEQYF.

This clone was observed once. The V gene is TRBV19, the J gene TRBJ2-6; D is possibly TRBD2 (7 bases). Germline V lookup: CDR1 LNHDA, CDR2 SQIVND (reference sequence). CDR3 length equals 19 residues. Trimming pared 7 bases from V and 0 bases from J, leaving 22 bases between. The CDR3 DNA reads as TGTGCCAGTACCATAGGGGGGGCGGCTTCCTTCTCTGGGGCCAACGTCCTGACTTTC. It is translated as CASTIGGAASFSGANVLTF.

The V gene is TRBV6-1, the J gene TRBJ1-1; 7 positions agree with TRBD1. This CDR3 has 14 residues. The ends lost 2 bases at V and 1 base at J; junction bases unmatched: 1. Germline loops: CDR1 MNHNS, CDR2 SASEGT. CDR3 loop: CASSENRGNTEAFF. The CDR3 DNA reads as TGTGCCAGCAGTGAAAACAGGGGGAACACTGAAGCTTTCTTT.

The chain employs TRBV4-3 and TRBJ2-5, with a weak D call TRBD2 (7 bases). The CDR3 totals 15 residues. The ends were cut back, 1 base at V and 5 bases at J, with 14 bases in the middle. CDR1 and CDR2 from the germline V gene are LGHNA and YSLEER. CDR3 bases: TGCGCCAGCAGCCAAGTTGGGGGGGCTAAGGAGACCCAGTACTTC. This encodes CASSQVGGAKETQYF.

The chain carries TRBV7-8 and TRBJ2-7; tentatively, D is TRBD2 (6 bases). There are 11 residues in the CDR3. Trimming pared 5 bases from V and 11 bases from J, leaving 13 bases between. Germline CDR1 and CDR2: SGHVS and FQNEAQ. CDR3 coding DNA: TGTGCCAGCAGCGGCGGGACTCCAGAGTACTTC. Translating it yields CASSGGTPEYF.